The clone carrying this T cell receptor beta chain came up many times. Its antigen is not known. This specimen belongs to a study of response to subunit inactivated influenza vaccine. Per germline, CDR1 SGHRS and CDR2 YFSETQ. V was shortened by 0 bases and J by 0 bases, with 7 bases between the two germline ends. The CDR3 covers 15 residues. Broader study findings: Seasonal influenza vaccination, on each occasion, was suggested by the authors to recruit few new T cells.

TCRdb passed the RT-PCR reads through MiXCR, listing each CDR3 protein once. The data contain more than 450,000 distinct CDR3 sequences, about 10% of them singletons. This TCR was sampled from a man in his fifties or sixties who received an inactivated influenza vaccine. The source was PBMCs from blood, collected on the day of vaccination. The chain combines TRBV5-1 with TRBJ2-1; D gene unclear. The CDR3 here is CASSLEESSYNEQFF. In DNA form, the CDR3 reads TGCGCCAGCAGCTTGGAGGAGAGCTCCTACAATGAGCAGTTCTTC. Complete variable domain (other parts from reference TRBV5-1 and TRBJ2-1): KAGVTQTPRYLIKTRGQQVTLSCSPISGHRSVSWYQQTPGQGLQFLFEYFSETQRNKGNFPGRFSGRQFSNSRSEMNVSTLELGDSALYLCASSLEESSYNEQFFGPGTRLTVL.